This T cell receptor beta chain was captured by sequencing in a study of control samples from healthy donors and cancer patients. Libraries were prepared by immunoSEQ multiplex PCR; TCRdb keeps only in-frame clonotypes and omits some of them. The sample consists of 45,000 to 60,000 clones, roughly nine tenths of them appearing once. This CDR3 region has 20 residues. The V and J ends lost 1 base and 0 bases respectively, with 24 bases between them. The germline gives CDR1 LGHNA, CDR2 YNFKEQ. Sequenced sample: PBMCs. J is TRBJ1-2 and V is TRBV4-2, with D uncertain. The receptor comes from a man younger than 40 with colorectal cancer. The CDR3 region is CASSQAFGQAVRTANYGYTF. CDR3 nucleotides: TGTGCCAGCAGCCAAGCTTTTGGGCAGGCTGTTCGGACGGCTAACTATGGCTACACCTTC.